This T cell receptor (beta chain) was identified during a study of response to subunit inactivated influenza vaccine. Turning to this clonotype: No antigen is known for it.

Each CDR3 protein gets one entry after TCRdb re-called the RT-PCR reads with MiXCR. The sample holds 150,000 to 200,000 distinct CDR3 sequences; about a tenth are singletons and the top ten take about a tenth. The CDR3 length is 14 residues. V was pared by 7 bases and J by 3 bases, with 9 bases of the junction left unmatched. The germline CDR1 and CDR2 sequences are SEHNR and FQNEAQ (reference sequence). Broader study findings: The authors proposed limited new T cell recruitment per seasonal influenza vaccination.

This specimen was non-naive T cells sorted from PBMCs, taken on the day of vaccination. The gene calls are TRBV7-9 and TRBJ2-7; 7 nucleotides agree with TRBD1. This receptor was obtained from a man aged 50 or older who received an inactivated influenza vaccine. The CDR3 sequence: CASTLGQADYEQYF. The CDR3 bases are TGTGCCAGCACCCTAGGACAGGCCGACTACGAGCAGTACTTC.